This T cell receptor (beta chain) is drawn from a study of blood T cell repertoires in COVID-19. Individuals drawn from about two dozen US areas were about 18 to 100 years old. CDR1 LGHDT and CDR2 YNNKEL come from the germline V gene (reference sequence). The CDR3 loop spans 13 amino acids. The V end was cut by 7 bases, the J end by 0 bases, with 9 bases between. Source study methods: Quantification of nucleated cells was approximated via reference gene primer amplification. Assay: immunoSEQ multiplex PCR; the TCRdb copy retains only in-frame clones and omits some. V and J calls and clone size are those listed in that table; D and trimming were worked out from the DNA. Of approximately 210,000 clones detected, around nine tenths appear once; the ten largest clones hold 7% to 7.5%. This clone was detected only a few times.

This rearrangement joins TRBV3-1 (or the pseudogene TRBV3-2) to TRBJ1-1; D unclear. The origin of this receptor is a young man in a cohort exposed to, infected with or recovered from COVID-19 (not recorded which). Sequenced sample: PBMCs or T cells enriched from blood (not recorded which). The CDR3 loop is CASIDSMNTEAFF. CDR3 nucleotides: TGTGCCAGCATCGACTCTATGAACACTGAAGCTTTCTTT.